Given below is one TCR beta chain in context. Its antigen remains unidentified. This specimen belongs to a study of T cell responses to AZD1222 COVID-19 vaccine. Study as a whole: Second doses were pooled across both intervals (about 4 or about 12 weeks).

General study findings and limits: Repertoire sampling was restricted to post-peak T cell response timepoints. Females outnumbered males among donors, who were mostly white British; clonal diversity was possibly underestimated.

Generated by immunoSEQ multiplex PCR, the TCRdb table keeps only in-frame clones and is missing some. Of roughly 100,000 clones listed, 82% are singletons. In germline, CDR1 is SGHKS, CDR2 YYEKEE (reference sequence). The CDR3 runs 14 residues. The V and J ends lost 6 bases and 7 bases respectively, with 17 bases between them. The sequenced sample was peripheral blood, obtained on day 0 of AZD1222 vaccination. This TCR derives from an adult in good health. The rearrangement joins TRBV5-5 to TRBJ1-3, with D possibly being TRBD1 (5 bases). The CDR3 nucleotides are TGTGCCAGCAACCTGGGGGGTTCGGTTAACACCATATATTTT. This codes for CASNLGGSVNTIYF.